This record concerns one T cell receptor (beta chain) sequence. Its antigen target is currently unknown. Sequencing instrument: NextSeq 550. The Human TCR Profiling Kit (MiLaboratory) was used to prepare UMI-labeled 5' RACE TRB cDNA libraries. cDNA synthesis used the entire amount of extracted RNA, and PCR amplification then used the entire amount of cDNA produced. The libraries were made side by side, with each library going through the same number of PCR cycles. Processing in the source paper ran as follows. MIGEC and MiXCR extracted about 48,000 +/- 9,800 unique UMI-labeled TRB cDNA molecules per library, requiring at least two reads per UMI. On average, each library contained approximately 40,000 +/- 10,000 functional in-frame TRB CDR3 nucleotide clonotypes without stop codons. After downsampling to 5000 UMI-labeled TRB molecules per sample, diversity metrics, including normalized Shannon-Wiener and Chao1, were computed in VDJtools. VDJtools was used to calculate clonotype-size-weighted physicochemical properties of the central five CDR3 residues, namely interaction energy, strength, volume and Kidera factor 4. Each entry corresponds to one CDR3 protein sequence from reads that TCRdb reprocessed, and DNA is not given. TCRdb's processing, not the authors' own work, is the source of the V and J calls. The sample table records about 150,000 distinct CDR3 sequences. Clones ranked in the top ten supply about 0.27% of the sample.

The CDR3 goes from the cysteine to the phenylalanine over 15 residues. DNA for this receptor is not on file. The germline V gene provides CDR1 ENHRY and CDR2 SYGVKD. The sample is drawn from a study of CXCR3-negative and CXCR3-positive naive CD8 T cells (dated by TCRdb to about 2019). Study-level background: In total, 120 million to 150 million TRB reads were obtained, corresponding to roughly 1.5 +/- 0.3 million reads per library. For the TRBV-TRBJ cluster analysis, the naive subsets came from about five donors, while the memory cells came from 3 donors. The diversity and physicochemical repertoire analyses included approximately ten donors pooled from two independent experiments.

The paper as a whole reports these results and caveats: TRB CDR3s from CXCR3-positive naive cells showed higher hydrophobicity (lower Kidera factor 4), lower energy, and higher strength and volume indices than CXCR3-negative naive cells. Freshly isolated PBMCs were used for most assays because CXCR3 expression partially decreased after cryopreservation. Both naive subsets had comparably high repertoire diversity, while memory CD8+ T cells had much lower repertoire diversity. Because surface CD5, which is linked to self-reactivity in mice, was comparable between the naive subsets, TCR interaction strength was also inferred from the physicochemical properties of TRB CDR3s. Within the same donor, TRBV-TRBJ usage looked similar between naive CXCR3-negative and CXCR3-positive cells, but memory cells had distinct patterns.

For every CD8+ T cell subset, approximately 330,000 cells were flow-sorted straight into RLT lysis buffer, and each subset was sorted in triplicate. To exclude memory contaminants, naive CD8+ T cells were stringently defined as CD45RO-CCR7+CD27+CD95-. Peripheral blood mononuclear cells were isolated from buffy coats using standard density gradient centrifugation. A FACSAria III was used to flow-sort naive CXCR3-negative and CXCR3-positive CD8+ T cells. Total RNA was extracted from sorted cells with an RNeasy Mini Kit. The specimen sequenced was naive CXCR3+ CD8+ T cells from blood. The cell subset or site label for this specimen denotes: CD45RO-CCR7+CD27+CD95- naive CD8+ T cells expressing CXCR3 (TNR3+). Rearrangement joined TRBV10-3 to TRBJ2-5; TCRdb designates TRBD1, a call that cannot be tested without DNA. This receptor was taken from a human donor in good health. Some clones in this sample may be carry-over from other donors' samples. The CDR3 here reads CAISDPVTVQETQYF.